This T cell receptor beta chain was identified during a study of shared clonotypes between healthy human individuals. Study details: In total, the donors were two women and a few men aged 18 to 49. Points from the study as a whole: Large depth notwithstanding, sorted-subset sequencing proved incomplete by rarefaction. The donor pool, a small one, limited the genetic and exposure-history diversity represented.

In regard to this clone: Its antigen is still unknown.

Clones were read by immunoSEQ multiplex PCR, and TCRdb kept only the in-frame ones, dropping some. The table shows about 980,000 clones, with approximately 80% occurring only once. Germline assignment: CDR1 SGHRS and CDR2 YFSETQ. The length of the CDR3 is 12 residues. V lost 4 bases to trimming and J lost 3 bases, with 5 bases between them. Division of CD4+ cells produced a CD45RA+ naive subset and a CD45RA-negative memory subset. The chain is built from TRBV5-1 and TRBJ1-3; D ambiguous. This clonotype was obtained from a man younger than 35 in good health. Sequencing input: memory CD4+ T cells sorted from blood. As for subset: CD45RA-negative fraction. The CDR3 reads CASSDVGNTIYF. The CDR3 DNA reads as TGCGCCAGCAGCGATGTTGGAAACACCATATATTTT.